This TCR beta chain was recorded in a study of shared T cell receptors in the human thymus. Using immunoSEQ multiplex PCR, the repertoire was profiled, and TCRdb retains in-frame clones only, with some absent. Here the sample spans about 660,000 clones, around 87% being singletons. Looked up from germline, CDR1 is KGHSH and CDR2 is LQKENI. V was clipped by 5 bases and J by 0 bases; unmatched bases: 15. The CDR3 sequence is 19 residues long. The same sample was also studied in work on human thymus T cells. That work states: Infants, healthy and Finnish, who were having corrective surgery for congenital heart defects served as donors. Corrective cardiac operations yielded the resected thymus tissue.

V and J are TRBV18 and TRBJ2-3; 9 nucleotides agree with TRBD2. The clonotype comes from a boy in the first two years of life with a congenital heart defect. The sequenced material came from thymocytes. The CDR3 nucleotides read TGTGCCAGCTCAACTTTCATCTTACCTGGGACTAGCAGCACAGATACGCAGTATTTT. As protein: CASSTFILPGTSSTDTQYF.